This paragraph covers one TCR beta chain sequence. Data came from immunoSEQ multiplex PCR; TCRdb stores just in-frame clones and leaves some out. Among around 220,000 clones listed, about 88% were seen once. This entry belongs to a study of blood T cell repertoires in COVID-19. Study-wide background: T cells, B-cell-depleted T cells, or PBMCs provided the cDNA or gDNA that served as material.

CDR3 length: 16 residues. Trimming cost V 6 bases and J 4 bases; bases outside gene matches: 11. Germline-derived CDR1 and CDR2 are MDHEN and SYDVKM. V and J are TRBV28 and TRBJ1-3; TRBD1 matches 8 bases. Sequenced sample: peripheral blood. This clonotype was sampled from a woman aged 40 to 50 who had recovered from COVID-19. This CDR3 reads CASRYRDRTRGNTIYF. The CDR3 bases are TGTGCCAGCAGATACCGGGACAGGACGAGAGGAAACACCATATATTTT.